Following are 28 T cell receptor beta chains from one sample sequenced in a study of tumour-infiltrating T cells in Burkitt lymphoma. The data were produced by immunoSEQ multiplex PCR, yet TCRdb's version contains in-frame clones alone and is incomplete. This sample carries about 4,800 clones, about 13% of them seen once, and the ten largest clones take roughly 24%. The material sequenced was tumor tissue. The receptors were sampled from a human donor with Burkitt lymphoma.

The chain joins TRBV19 to TRBJ1-5, with a weak D call TRBD1 (5 bases). The V gene's germline CDR1 is LNHDA and CDR2 SQIVND (reference sequence). The CDR3 spans 18 residues. The germline V and J ends were trimmed by 3 bases and 4 bases, with 22 bases remaining between them. CDR3 sequence: CASSILVQGDGKNQPQHF. CDR3 bases: TGTGCCAGTAGTATTCTAGTTCAAGGGGATGGGAAGAATCAGCCCCAGCATTTT.

This clone appeared a few times. The chain is built from TRBV6-6 and TRBJ1-5; 9 nucleotides align to TRBD1. The trim removed 5 bases at V and 12 bases at J, leaving 17 bases unmatched. Germline values: CDR1 MNHNY, CDR2 SVGAGI (reference sequence). The CDR3 has 16 residues. The chain's CDR3 is CASSHTDRGYPQDQHF. In DNA, the CDR3 is TGTGCCAGCAGTCACACAGACAGGGGGTACCCACAGGACCAGCATTTT.

The rearrangement uses TRBV19 and TRBJ1-5; D perhaps matches TRBD1 (6 bases). The CDR3 contains 16 residues. Trimming took 2 bases from V and 2 from J, leaving 13 bases between them. Germline lookup yields CDR1 LNHDA and CDR2 SQIVND (reference sequence). CDR3 sequence reads: CASSIWRGLGNQPQHF. The CDR3 DNA is TGTGCCAGTAGTATATGGAGGGGGTTAGGCAATCAGCCCCAGCATTTT.

The V gene is TRBV7-2, the J gene TRBJ2-7; D remains ambiguous. Germline CDR1 and CDR2: SGHTA and FQGNSA. The CDR3 runs to 13 residues. V gave up 0 bases and J gave up 4 bases, with 7 bases separating them. CDR3 bases: TGTGCCAGCAGCTTAGCTTACGGTTACGAGCAGTACTTC. Translated: CASSLAYGYEQYF.

In this sample, this clone turned up a few times. The chain recombines TRBV28 with TRBJ2-1; 9 bases are a match to TRBD2. V gave up 6 bases and J gave up 2 bases; unmatched junction bases: 8. The CDR3 has 16 residues. Germline V gene sequence: CDR1 MDHEN, CDR2 SYDVKM. CDR3 sequence: CASRPPGLATYNEQFF. As DNA, the CDR3 is TGTGCCAGCAGACCCCCGGGACTAGCAACCTACAATGAGCAGTTCTTC.

The V and J genes are TRBV5-1 and TRBJ1-2, with unresolved D. Trimming left V 0 bases short and J 8 bases short, with 11 bases between. The CDR3 has 13 residues. CDR1 is SGHRS and CDR2 is YFSETQ in the germline V gene. CDR3 region: CASSLAGGNGYTF. CDR3 sequence (DNA): TGCGCCAGCAGCTTGGCGGGAGGGAACGGCTACACCTTC.

This clone has a handful of counts. This sequence joins TRBV30 and TRBJ1-6; the D is unclear. The CDR3 runs 15 residues. The germline V gene has CDR1 GTSNPN and CDR2 SVGIG (reference sequence). Trimming shortened V by 2 bases and J by 6 bases, and 14 bases separated the two germline ends. CDR3 protein: CAWSWSGNGNSPLHF. The CDR3 DNA is TGTGCCTGGAGTTGGTCCGGGAATGGTAATTCACCCCTCCACTTT.

This clone was observed a handful of times. The chain recombines TRBV5-1 with TRBJ1-6; TRBD1 aligns across 7 bases. The ends lost 0 bases at V and 8 bases at J; junction bases unmatched: 5. CDR1 and CDR2 from the germline V gene are SGHRS and YFSETQ. The CDR3 is 15 residues long. The CDR3 DNA sequence: TGCGCCAGCAGCTTGGACAGGGGTCAGTATTCACCCCTCCACTTT. Translating gives CASSLDRGQYSPLHF.

This chain uses TRBV30 with TRBJ2-7; D might be TRBD1 (5 bases). The germline V gene has CDR1 GTSNPN and CDR2 SVGIG (reference sequence). The CDR3 totals 14 residues. The V gene lost 8 bases and the J gene lost 2 bases, with 19 bases spanning the gap. The CDR3: CALEFPGSAYEQYF. DNA of the CDR3: TGTGCCCTGGAGTTTCCAGGGTCCGCCTACGAGCAGTACTTC. The entire variable domain, with the rest obtained from reference TRBV30 and TRBJ2-7, is as follows: SQTIHQWPATLVQPVGSPLSLECTVEGTSNPNLYWYRQAAGRGLQLLFYSVGIGQISSEVPQNLSASRPQDRQFILSSKKLLLSDSGFYLCALEFPGSAYEQYFGPGTRLTVT.

The chain links TRBV6-1 to TRBJ2-7; 8 positions agree with TRBD2. The germline gives CDR1 MNHNS, CDR2 SASEGT. The CDR3 is 15 amino acids. Trimming took 7 bases from V and 2 from J; bases not matched to a gene: 10. The CDR3 sequence: CASTLSGGEAYEQYF. CDR3 coding DNA: TGTGCCAGCACCCTTTCCGGGGGGGAGGCCTACGAGCAGTACTTC.

The CDR3, as DNA: TGTGCCAGCAGCCCACACGGCCGATCGGACACTGAAGCTTTCTTT. Translating it yields CASSPHGRSDTEAFF. The chain employs TRBV9 and TRBJ1-1, with unresolved D. Germline CDR1 is SGDLS and CDR2 is YYNGEE. The CDR3 is made up of 15 amino acids. V gave up 4 bases and J gave up 3 bases, with 16 bases separating them.

The V gene is TRBV7-2, the J gene TRBJ1-1; D unclear. This CDR3 is 12 amino acids long. V shed 7 bases and J shed 5 bases, with 11 bases lying between them. Germline-derived CDR1 and CDR2 are SGHTA and FQGNSA. The CDR3 region has the DNA TGTGCCAGCACCCCTTATCAAACTGAAGCTTTCTTT. It is translated as CASTPYQTEAFF.

This chain's CDR3 is CASNSPLGYGYTF. For the CDR3, the DNA is TGTGCCAGCAACTCCCCCCTGGGCTATGGCTACACCTTC. The rearrangement links TRBV7-9 to TRBJ1-2; no reliable D call. The CDR3 contains 13 residues. Germline V gene lookup returns CDR1 SEHNR and CDR2 FQNEAQ (reference sequence). V was clipped by 7 bases and J by 4 bases, with 13 bases between them.

The V gene is TRBV5-4, the J gene TRBJ2-2; 8 bases align to TRBD1. V was clipped by 3 bases and J by 5 bases; unmatched bases: 6. In germline, CDR1 is SGHNT, CDR2 YYREEE (reference sequence). This CDR3 spans 15 amino acids. CDR3 region: CASSSDRVGTGELFF. Here the CDR3 DNA reads TGTGCCAGCAGCTCGGACAGGGTGGGGACCGGGGAGCTGTTTTTT.

This clone was detected a few times. V is TRBV28 and J is TRBJ1-2; tentative D call: TRBD1 (6 bases). Deletions cut 6 bases from V and 8 bases from J, with 25 bases between. The length of the CDR3 is 16 residues. Per germline, CDR1 MDHEN and CDR2 SYDVKM. The CDR3 DNA reads TGTGCCAGCAGCCACGGGCCTCAGGGGCGGAGAGGGGGCTACACCTTC. It yields the protein CASSHGPQGRRGGYTF.

The V and J genes are TRBV2 and TRBJ2-1; D uncertain. Germline V gene lookup returns CDR1 SNHLY and CDR2 FYNNEI. The CDR3 is 16 residues long. V was pared by 4 bases and J by 6 bases, with 19 bases between. The CDR3 nucleotides read TGTGCCAGCAGTGGACCTTTGAACTCAGGTAGCAATGAGCAGTTCTTC. It encodes CASSGPLNSGSNEQFF.

This clone was counted only a few times. The chain carries TRBV30 and TRBJ1-5; D not certain. Germline V gives CDR1 GTSNPN, CDR2 SVGIG (reference sequence). V was cut by 0 bases and J by 2 bases, with 8 bases left in between. CDR3 length: 14 amino acids. CDR3 amino acids: CAWSVWSGNQPQHF. The CDR3 region has the DNA TGTGCCTGGAGTGTATGGAGTGGCAATCAGCCCCAGCATTTT.

The J gene is TRBJ1-2, the V gene TRBV6-6; maybe TRBD1 (6 bases). CDR3 length equals 12 residues. From germline, CDR1 is MNHNY and CDR2 SVGAGI (reference sequence). Trimming took off 7 bases at V and 8 bases at J, with 14 bases between the two ends. In DNA, the CDR3 is TGTGCCAGCACCTCAGGGGAGAAGGGCTACACCTTC. It is translated as CASTSGEKGYTF.

The chain joins TRBV9 to TRBJ2-7, with D perhaps TRBD1 or TRBD2 (5 bases each). The V gene's germline CDR1 is SGDLS and CDR2 YYNGEE. V was pared by 4 bases and J by 4 bases, with 18 bases between. The CDR3 runs to 15 residues. The CDR3: CASSPHPDGAYEQYF. The CDR3 nucleotides are TGTGCCAGCAGCCCCCACCCGGACGGGGCTTACGAGCAGTACTTC. The whole variable domain, filled in from reference TRBV9 and TRBJ2-7, reads DSGVTQTPKHLITATGQRVTLRCSPRSGDLSVYWYQQSLDQGLQFLIQYYNGEERAKGNILERFSAQQFPDLHSELNLSSLELGDSALYFCASSPHPDGAYEQYFGPGTRLTVT.

The rearrangement joins TRBV6-5 to TRBJ2-7; D is perhaps TRBD1 (5 bases). V gave up 3 bases and J gave up 9 bases, with 9 bases separating them. CDR3 length: 11 amino acids. Germline CDR1 reads MNHEY; CDR2 reads SVGAGI. The CDR3 DNA reads as TGTGCCAGCAGTTATGACAGATGGCAGTACTTC. Translating it yields CASSYDRWQYF.

This clone has only a few counts. The genes are TRBV27 and TRBJ2-7, with 7 positions matching TRBD1. The CDR3 runs to 15 residues. Unmatched junction bases numbered 13, after V lost 5 bases and J lost 6 bases. Germline values: CDR1 MNHEY, CDR2 SMNVEV (reference sequence). CDR3 in amino acids: CASSKKQGRGSEQYF. The CDR3 region has the DNA TGTGCCAGCAGTAAAAAACAGGGGCGAGGATCCGAGCAGTACTTC.

The V gene is TRBV28, the J gene TRBJ2-5; tentative D call: TRBD1 (6 bases). The CDR3 has 15 residues. Germline CDR1 MDHEN, CDR2 SYDVKM. The V end lost 4 bases, the J end lost 2 bases, and 14 bases lay between the germline ends. CDR3 sequence reads: CASSWVGAGQETQYF. CDR3 sequence (DNA): TGTGCCAGCAGTTGGGTGGGGGCCGGACAAGAGACCCAGTACTTC.

The chain combines TRBV6-5 with TRBJ1-6; no reliable D call. Between the trimmed V and J ends, which lost 6 bases and 6 bases, there was a span of 12 bases. This CDR3 comprises 14 residues. Germline-derived CDR1 and CDR2 are MNHEY and SVGAGI. The CDR3 sequence: CASSRTAINSPLHF. The CDR3, as DNA: TGTGCCAGCAGCCGGACGGCAATTAATTCACCCCTCCACTTT.

This clone was counted a few times. V is TRBV11-2 and J is TRBJ2-1, with D perhaps matching TRBD1 or TRBD2 (6 bases each). V lost 1 base, J lost 8 bases, and 12 bases lay in between. The CDR3 loop spans 14 amino acids. Germline V gene lookup returns CDR1 SGHAT and CDR2 FQNNGV. The CDR3 DNA reads TGTGCCAGCAGCTTAGGGGGGGCGGTCTATGAGCAGTTCTTC. Translated: CASSLGGAVYEQFF.

This clone was counted between two and nine times. V is TRBV5-6 and J is TRBJ1-4, with a weak D call TRBD1 (6 bases). This CDR3 has 14 amino acids. The V gene lost 2 bases and the J gene lost 7 bases, with 12 bases spanning the gap. CDR1 and CDR2 from the germline V gene are SGHDT and YYEEEE. The CDR3 sequence: CASSFSGDGEKLFF. The CDR3 region has the DNA TGTGCCAGCAGCTTCTCAGGGGATGGTGAAAAACTGTTTTTT.

This clone was counted only a few times. The J gene is TRBJ2-1, the V gene TRBV29-1, with D perhaps matching TRBD1 (6 bases). Trimming shortened V by 6 bases and J by 8 bases, and 11 bases separated the two germline ends. The CDR3 loop spans 11 amino acids. CDR1 and CDR2 (germline): SQVTM, ANQGSEA. CDR3 in DNA: TGCAGCGTCGCTCAGGGGTATGAGCAGTTCTTC. Amino acids: CSVAQGYEQFF.

The table lists this clone with a few counts. The chain joins TRBV19 to TRBJ1-1; D call uncertain. Trimming took off 0 bases at V and 6 bases at J, with 11 bases between the two ends. The CDR3 spans 14 residues. Per the germline V gene, CDR1 is LNHDA and CDR2 is SQIVND (reference sequence). CDR3 protein: CASSIDRESSEAFF. The CDR3 DNA follows: TGTGCCAGTAGTATAGATCGGGAGTCGTCTGAAGCTTTCTTT.

This clone appeared a few times. The chain employs TRBV28 and TRBJ2-3; D is perhaps TRBD1 (6 bases). Between the trimmed V and J ends, which lost 8 bases and 2 bases, there was a span of 17 bases. The CDR3 runs 15 residues. The germline CDR1 and CDR2 sequences are MDHEN and SYDVKM. CDR3 loop: CASLGQPTITDTQYF. The CDR3 region has the DNA TGTGCCAGCCTTGGACAGCCAACAATCACAGATACGCAGTATTTT.